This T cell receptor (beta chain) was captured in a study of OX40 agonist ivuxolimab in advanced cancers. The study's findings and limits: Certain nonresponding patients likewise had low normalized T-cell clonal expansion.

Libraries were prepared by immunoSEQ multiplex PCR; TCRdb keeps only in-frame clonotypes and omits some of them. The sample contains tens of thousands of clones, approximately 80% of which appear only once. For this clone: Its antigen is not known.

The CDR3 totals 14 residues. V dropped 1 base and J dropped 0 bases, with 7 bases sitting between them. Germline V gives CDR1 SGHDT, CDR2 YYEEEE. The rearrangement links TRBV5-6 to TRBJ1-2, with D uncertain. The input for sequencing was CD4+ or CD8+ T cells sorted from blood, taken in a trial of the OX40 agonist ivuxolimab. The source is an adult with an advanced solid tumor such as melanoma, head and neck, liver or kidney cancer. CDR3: CASSLSPPNYGYTF. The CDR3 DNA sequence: TGTGCCAGCAGCTTGAGTCCGCCTAACTATGGCTACACCTTC.